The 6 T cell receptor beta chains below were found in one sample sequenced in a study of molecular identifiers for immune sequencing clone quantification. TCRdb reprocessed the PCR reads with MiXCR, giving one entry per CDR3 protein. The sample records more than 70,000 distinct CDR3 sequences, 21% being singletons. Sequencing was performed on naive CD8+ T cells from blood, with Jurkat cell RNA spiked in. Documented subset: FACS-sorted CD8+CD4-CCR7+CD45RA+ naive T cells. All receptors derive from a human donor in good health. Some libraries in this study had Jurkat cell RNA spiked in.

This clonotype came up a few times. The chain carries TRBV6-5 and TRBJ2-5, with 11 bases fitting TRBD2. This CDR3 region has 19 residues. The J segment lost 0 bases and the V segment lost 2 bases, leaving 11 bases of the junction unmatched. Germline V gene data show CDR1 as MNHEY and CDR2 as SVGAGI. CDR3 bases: TGTGCCAGCAGTTACCCCCCCGGGATAGCGGGGGGGCACCAAGAGACCCAGTACTTC. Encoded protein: CASSYPPGIAGGHQETQYF.

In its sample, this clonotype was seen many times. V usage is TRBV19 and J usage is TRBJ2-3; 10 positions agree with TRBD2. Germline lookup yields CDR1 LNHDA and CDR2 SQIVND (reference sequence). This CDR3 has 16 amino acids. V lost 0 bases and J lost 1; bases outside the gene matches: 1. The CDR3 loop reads CASSIEGTSGTDTQYF. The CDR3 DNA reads TGTGCCAGTAGTATAGAGGGGACTAGCGGCACAGATACGCAGTATTTT.

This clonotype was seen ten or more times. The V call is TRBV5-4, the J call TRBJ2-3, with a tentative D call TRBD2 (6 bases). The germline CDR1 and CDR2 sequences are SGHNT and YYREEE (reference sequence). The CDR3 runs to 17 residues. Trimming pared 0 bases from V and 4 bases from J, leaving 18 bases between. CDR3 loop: CASSLDPGTPSPDTQYF. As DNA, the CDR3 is TGTGCCAGCAGCTTGGACCCCGGGACTCCTTCTCCAGATACGCAGTATTTT.

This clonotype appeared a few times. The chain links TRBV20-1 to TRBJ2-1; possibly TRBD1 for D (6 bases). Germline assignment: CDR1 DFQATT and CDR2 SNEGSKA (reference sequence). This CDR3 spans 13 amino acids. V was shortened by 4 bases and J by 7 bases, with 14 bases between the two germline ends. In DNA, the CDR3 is TGCAGTGCTAACCCCCGGGACATAAATGAGCAGTTCTTC. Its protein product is CSANPRDINEQFF.

The CDR3 nucleotides read TGCAGCGTTCTTGAGGGGATTAGTACCGGGGAGCTGTTTTTT. Translated, it gives CSVLEGISTGELFF. This chain uses TRBV29-1 with TRBJ2-2; D might be TRBD1 or TRBD2, each matching 5 bases. Germline V gene data show CDR1 as SQVTM and CDR2 as ANQGSEA. This CDR3 has 14 residues. The ends were cut back, 5 bases at V and 5 bases at J, with 15 bases in the middle.

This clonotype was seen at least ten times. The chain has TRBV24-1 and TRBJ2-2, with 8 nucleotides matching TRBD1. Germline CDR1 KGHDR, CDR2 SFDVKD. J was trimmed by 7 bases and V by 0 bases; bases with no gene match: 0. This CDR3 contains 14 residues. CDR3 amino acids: CATSDLGTGGELFF. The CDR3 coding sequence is TGTGCCACCAGTGATTTGGGGACAGGCGGGGAGCTGTTTTTT.